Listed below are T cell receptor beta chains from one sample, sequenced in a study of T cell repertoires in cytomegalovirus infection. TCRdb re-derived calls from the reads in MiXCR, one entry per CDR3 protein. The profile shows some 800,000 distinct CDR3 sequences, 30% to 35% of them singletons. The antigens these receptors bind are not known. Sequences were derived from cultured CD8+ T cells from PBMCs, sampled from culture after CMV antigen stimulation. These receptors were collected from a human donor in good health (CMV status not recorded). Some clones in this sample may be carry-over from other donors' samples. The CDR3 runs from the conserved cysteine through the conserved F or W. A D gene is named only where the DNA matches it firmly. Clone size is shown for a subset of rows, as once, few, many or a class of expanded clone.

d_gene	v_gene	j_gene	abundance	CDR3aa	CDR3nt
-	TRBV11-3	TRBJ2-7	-	CASSPQGEEYEQYF	TGTGCCAGCAGCCCACAGGGAGAGGAGTACGAGCAGTACTTC
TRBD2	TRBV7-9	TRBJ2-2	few	CASSRTERGHTGELFF	TGTGCCAGCAGCCGCACCGAGCGGGGGCACACCGGGGAGCTGTTTTTT
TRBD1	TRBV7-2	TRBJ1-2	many	CASIGTGGYYGYTF	TGTGCCAGCATCGGGACAGGGGGTTACTATGGCTACACCTTC
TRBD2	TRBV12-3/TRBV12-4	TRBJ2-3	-	CASSKTSGLTDTQYF	TGTGCCAGCAGTAAAACTAGCGGGCTCACAGATACGCAGTATTTT
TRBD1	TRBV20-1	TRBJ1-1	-	CSASSRDRERGTEAFF	TGCAGTGCTAGTTCCCGGGACAGGGAACGGGGCACTGAAGCTTTCTTT
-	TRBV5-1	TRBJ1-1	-	CASGRRSTNTEAFF	TGCGCCAGCGGGAGACGGTCAACGAACACTGAAGCTTTCTTT
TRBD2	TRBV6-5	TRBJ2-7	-	CASSSNHGEGYTYEQYF	TGTGCCAGCAGTAGCAATCATGGGGAGGGTTATACCTACGAGCAGTACTTC
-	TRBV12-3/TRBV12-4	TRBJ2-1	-	CASATKVPYNEQFF	TGTGCCAGCGCAACCAAGGTCCCCTACAATGAGCAGTTCTTC
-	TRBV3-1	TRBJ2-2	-	CASSHPPDTPRVGELFF	TGTGCCAGCAGCCATCCACCGGACACCCCGAGGGTAGGGGAGCTGTTTTTT
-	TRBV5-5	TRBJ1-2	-	CASSLGPLANYGYTF	TGTGCCAGCAGCTTGGGGCCCCTGGCTAACTATGGCTACACCTTC
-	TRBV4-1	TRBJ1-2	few	CASSQETERGYTF	TGCGCCAGCAGCCAAGAAACAGAACGCGGCTACACCTTC
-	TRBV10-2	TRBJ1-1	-	CASSESRAGAFF	TGCGCCAGCAGTGAGTCGAGGGCAGGAGCTTTCTTT
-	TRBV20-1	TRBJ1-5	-	CSAPGPLNQPQHF	TGCAGTGCTCCGGGACCCCTCAATCAGCCCCAGCATTTT
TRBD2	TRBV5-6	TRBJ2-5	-	CASSRVASGGAGETQYF	TGTGCCAGCAGCAGGGTCGCTAGCGGGGGGGCCGGAGAGACCCAGTACTTC
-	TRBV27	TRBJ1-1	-	CASTDLRAPVTEAFF	TGTGCCAGCACCGACCTCCGGGCTCCTGTCACTGAAGCTTTCTTT
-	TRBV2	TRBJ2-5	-	CASSDSGSETQYF	TGTGCCAGCAGTGACTCTGGTTCAGAGACCCAGTACTTC
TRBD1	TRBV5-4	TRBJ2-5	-	CASSAQGAPGETQYF	TGTGCCAGCAGCGCTCAGGGGGCCCCGGGGGAGACCCAGTACTTC
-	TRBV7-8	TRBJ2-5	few	CASSLLGVGGETQYF	TGTGCCAGCAGCTTATTAGGGGTTGGCGGAGAGACCCAGTACTTC
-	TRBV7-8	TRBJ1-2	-	CANSSDPILYGYTF	TGTGCCAACAGCTCGGATCCTATTCTTTATGGCTACACCTTC
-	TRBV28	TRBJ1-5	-	CASSYSDRDQPQHF	TGTGCCAGCAGTTACTCAGACAGAGATCAGCCCCAGCATTTT
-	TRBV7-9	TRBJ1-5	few	CASSNGQGDQPQHF	TGTGCCAGCAGCAACGGACAAGGGGATCAGCCCCAGCATTTT
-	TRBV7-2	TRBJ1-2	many	CASSGSGPGGFNGYTF	TGTGCCAGCAGCGGATCGGGCCCGGGGGGTTTTAATGGCTACACCTTC
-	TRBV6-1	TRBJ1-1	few	CASSEALEAFF	TGTGCCAGCAGTGAAGCGTTGGAAGCTTTCTTT
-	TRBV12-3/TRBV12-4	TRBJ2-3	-	CASSFTPSTDTQYF	TGTGCCAGCAGTTTTACACCCAGCACAGATACGCAGTATTTT
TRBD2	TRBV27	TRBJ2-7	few	CASSFTGGGDYEQYF	TGTGCCAGCAGTTTCACAGGCGGGGGGGACTACGAGCAGTACTTC
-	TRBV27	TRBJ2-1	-	CASSLSWDWVRNEQFF	TGTGCCAGCAGTTTAAGTTGGGACTGGGTAAGGAATGAGCAGTTCTTC
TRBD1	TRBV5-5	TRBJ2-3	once	CASSSLDRGLKDTQYF	TGTGCCAGCAGCTCGTTGGACAGGGGGCTTAAAGATACGCAGTATTTT
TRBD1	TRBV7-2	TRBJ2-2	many	CASPPSGGASTGELFF	TGTGCCAGCCCTCCCTCAGGGGGCGCCAGCACCGGGGAGCTGTTTTTT
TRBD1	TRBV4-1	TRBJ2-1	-	CASSQDWGTGGLYNEQFF	TGCGCCAGCAGCCAAGATTGGGGGACAGGGGGTTTATACAATGAGCAGTTCTTC
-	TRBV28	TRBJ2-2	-	CASSSRLLDGVPNTEELFF	TGTGCCAGCAGTTCCCGTCTCCTTGATGGGGTACCAAACACCGAGGAGCTGTTTTTT
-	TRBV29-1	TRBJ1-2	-	CSVEDETVLPHYGYTF	TGCAGCGTTGAAGACGAGACAGTATTACCTCACTATGGCTACACCTTC
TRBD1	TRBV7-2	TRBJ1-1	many	CASSLDRVLLWTEAFF	TGTGCCAGCAGCCTAGACAGGGTTCTGTTGTGGACTGAAGCTTTCTTT
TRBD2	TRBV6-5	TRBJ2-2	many	CASSYRLAGELFF	TGTGCCAGCAGTTACCGACTAGCGGGGGAGCTGTTTTTT
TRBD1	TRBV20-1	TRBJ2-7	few	CSARDRGRLGYEQYF	TGCAGTGCTAGGGACAGGGGCCGTTTAGGCTACGAGCAGTACTTC
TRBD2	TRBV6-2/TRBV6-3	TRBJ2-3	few	CASSYRGVAGDSTDTQYF	TGTGCCAGCAGTTACCGCGGGGTAGCGGGGGATAGCACAGATACGCAGTATTTT
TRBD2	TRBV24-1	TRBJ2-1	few	CATSDGGLDYNEQFF	TGTGCCACCAGTGATGGAGGACTAGACTACAATGAGCAGTTCTTC
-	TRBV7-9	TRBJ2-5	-	CASSRPQGAAGETQYF	TGTGCCAGCAGCCGTCCACAGGGAGCGGCCGGGGAGACCCAGTACTTC
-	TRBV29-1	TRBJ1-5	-	CSAEFRGQPQHF	TGCAGCGCCGAATTCCGGGGTCAGCCCCAGCATTTT
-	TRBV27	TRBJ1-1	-	CASSLFVPGHPNTEAFF	TGTGCCAGCAGTTTATTTGTCCCGGGACACCCGAACACTGAAGCTTTCTTT
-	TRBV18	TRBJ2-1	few	CASSPQKIYNEQFF	TGTGCCAGCTCACCACAAAAGATCTACAATGAGCAGTTCTTC
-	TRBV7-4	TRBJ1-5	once	CTSSFRGGEQPQHF	TGTACCAGCAGCTTTCGGGGGGGTGAACAGCCCCAGCATTTT
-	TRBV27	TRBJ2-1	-	CASVLGNEQFF	TGTGCCAGCGTTTTGGGGAATGAGCAGTTCTTC
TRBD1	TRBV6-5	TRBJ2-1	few	CASRPLGQGRNNEQFF	TGTGCCAGCAGACCGCTAGGACAGGGCAGAAACAATGAGCAGTTCTTC
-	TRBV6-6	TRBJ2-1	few	CASSGPFEPTEQFF	TGTGCCAGCAGTGGCCCATTCGAGCCTACTGAGCAGTTCTTC
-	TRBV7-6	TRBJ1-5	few	CASSPGRWQPQHF	TGTGCCAGCAGCCCCGGGCGGTGGCAGCCCCAGCATTTT
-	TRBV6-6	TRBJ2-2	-	CASSHSGFGGGGELFF	TGTGCCAGCAGCCACTCGGGGTTCGGGGGAGGCGGGGAGCTGTTTTTT